This passage covers 9 T cell receptor beta chains from one sample sequenced in a study of beta chain features in type 1 diabetes. Every bit of the isolated RNA underwent reverse transcription, so sequencing read expressed TCRB transcripts. Clones were sequenced by immunoSEQ multiplex PCR, and TCRdb holds only the in-frame ones, with some missing. The table has around 300,000 clones, 8% seen once. Sequencing was carried out using central memory CD4+ T cells from blood. Receptors were obtained from a woman between 18 and 30 years old in good health.

This clone is medium-sized by share. This chain links TRBV7-6 with TRBJ2-1; a weak D match, TRBD2 (5 bases). Germline loops: CDR1 SGHVS, CDR2 FNYEAQ. The germline V and J ends were trimmed by 4 bases and 7 bases, with 17 bases remaining between them. The CDR3 sequence is 15 residues long. CDR3 DNA sequence: TGTGCCAGCAGCTCCCGCGGGCCTCCGGGGAATGAGCAGTTCTTC. It encodes CASSSRGPPGNEQFF.

This chain links TRBV30 with TRBJ2-3; TRBD2 aligns across 8 bases. With V trimmed by 5 bases and J by 5 bases, 9 bases remained unmatched. This CDR3 region has 14 residues. Germline V lookup: CDR1 GTSNPN, CDR2 SVGIG (reference sequence). This chain's CDR3 is CAWGGAGVGDTQYF. CDR3 DNA sequence: TGTGCCTGGGGGGGAGCGGGAGTTGGAGATACGCAGTATTTT.

The chain is built from TRBV20-1 and TRBJ1-1; 7 bases fit TRBD1. J gave up 9 bases and V 5 bases, and 6 bases lay outside the gene matches. The germline V gene has CDR1 DFQATT and CDR2 SNEGSKA (reference sequence). The length of the CDR3 is 11 residues. CDR3: CSARGDSQAFF. CDR3 in DNA: TGCAGTGCTCGAGGGGACAGCCAAGCTTTCTTT.

This clone was counted only a few times. One end of the junction does not line up with germline, which may come from a read error. The rearrangement links TRBV25-1 to TRBJ2-7, with D maybe TRBD1 (5 bases). CDR1 is MGHDK and CDR2 is SYGVNS in the germline V gene. This CDR3 has 15 residues. The CDR3 coding sequence is TGTGCCTGCAGTGATAGATGGGGCGCCGTATACGAGCAGTACTTC. Translated, it gives CACSDRWGAVYEQYF.

This clone was counted many times. CDR3 DNA sequence: TGTGCCAGCAGTGAACCTGGGGAGACCCAGTACTTC. Translation: CASSEPGETQYF. The chain links TRBV25-1 to TRBJ2-5, with D uncertain. Germline assignment: CDR1 MGHDK and CDR2 SYGVNS. V was clipped by 2 bases and J by 5 bases, with 6 bases between them. The CDR3 is made up of 12 amino acids.

This clone was counted only a few times. The CDR3 protein is CASSQVYAGSYNEQFF. The DNA of the CDR3 is TGTGCCAGCAGCCAAGTTTATGCGGGCTCCTACAATGAGCAGTTCTTC. The chain carries TRBV14 and TRBJ2-1; perhaps TRBD2 as D (5 bases). The CDR3 contains 16 residues. V was trimmed by 1 base and J by 0 bases, leaving 10 bases between them. Per the germline V gene, CDR1 is SGHDN and CDR2 is FVKESK.

This clone was seen only a few times. The genes are TRBV5-1 and TRBJ2-4, with D unclear. The CDR3 totals 13 residues. From germline, CDR1 is SGHRS and CDR2 YFSETQ. V lost 4 bases and J 1 base, leaving 6 bases between the germline ends. CDR3 residues: CASSPWAKNIQYF. In nucleotides, the CDR3 is TGCGCCAGCAGCCCCTGGGCCAAAAACATTCAGTACTTC.

This chain connects TRBV4-2 to TRBJ2-3; 7 positions match TRBD1. CDR3 length: 19 amino acids. Per germline, CDR1 LGHNA and CDR2 YNFKEQ. J lost 2 bases, V lost 0 bases, and 14 bases had no gene match. CDR3 bases: TGTGCCAGCAGCCAAGATACCTTTAGTTCGACAGGGTTCACAGATACGCAGTATTTT. It encodes CASSQDTFSSTGFTDTQYF.

The chain has TRBV6-5 and TRBJ2-7; 8 nucleotides align to TRBD2. In germline, CDR1 is MNHEY, CDR2 SVGAGI. The trim removed 6 bases at V and 3 bases at J, leaving 7 bases unmatched. This CDR3 region has 14 residues. The CDR3 protein is CASRRREGSYEQYF. As DNA, the CDR3 is TGTGCCAGCAGGCGACGGGAGGGGAGCTACGAGCAGTACTTC.